These 14 T cell receptor beta chains were sequenced from one sample in a study of PD-1 blockade in mismatch repair-deficient tumors. Here immunoSEQ multiplex PCR was the method, and the copy in TCRdb shows in-frame clones only, minus some. The sample includes around 51,000 clones, about 84% of them seen just once. The specimen was peripheral blood, collected around 19 weeks after starting pembrolizumab. Receptors were obtained from an adult with mismatch repair-deficient cancer.

V gene TRBV19 combines with J gene TRBJ1-2, with 8 bases that match TRBD1. J gave up 4 bases and V 3 bases, and 7 bases lay outside the gene matches. CDR1 LNHDA and CDR2 SQIVND come from the germline V gene (reference sequence). The CDR3 spans 15 residues. The DNA for the CDR3 is TGTGCCAGTAGTATGACACAGGGGGGGATCTATGGCTACACCTTC. This gives the protein CASSMTQGGIYGYTF.

The chain combines TRBV7-9 with TRBJ2-1; 12 bases fit TRBD2. Germline CDR1 reads SEHNR; CDR2 reads FQNEAQ (reference sequence). V was clipped by 4 bases and J by 8 bases; unmatched bases: 9. This CDR3 has 16 amino acids. The CDR3 region is CASSSTTSGRVDEQFF. As DNA, the CDR3 is TGTGCCAGCAGCTCGACGACTAGCGGGAGAGTCGATGAGCAGTTCTTC. The entire variable domain, with the rest obtained from reference TRBV7-9 and TRBJ2-1, is as follows: DTGVSQNPRHKITKRGQNVTFRCDPISEHNRLYWYRQTLGQGPEFLTYFQNEAQLEKSRLLSDRFSAERPKGSFSTLEIQRTEQGDSAMYLCASSSTTSGRVDEQFFGPGTRLTVL.

The chain recombines TRBV11-2 with TRBJ2-3, with a weak D call TRBD2 (6 bases). There are 16 residues in the CDR3. Germline CDR1 is SGHAT and CDR2 is FQNNGV. Trimming removed 5 bases from V and 0 bases from J, with 15 bases in between. CDR3 coding DNA: TGTGCCAGCAGCGCTGGGTCCGGGGGTAGCACAGATACGCAGTATTTT. Its translation is CASSAGSGGSTDTQYF.

The chain recombines TRBV7-3 with TRBJ2-1, with 7 nucleotides matching TRBD2. Germline CDR1 SGHTA, CDR2 FQGTGA. The CDR3 sequence is 14 residues long. V lost 3 bases to trimming and J lost 7 bases; unmatched junction nucleotides: 6. The CDR3 sequence: CASSLSGGVNEQFF. CDR3 DNA: TGTGCCAGCAGCTTGTCGGGAGGAGTAAATGAGCAGTTCTTC.

V gene TRBV30 combines with J gene TRBJ2-3, with TRBD2 matching 16 bases. The ends lost 0 bases at V and 8 bases at J; junction bases unmatched: 5. This CDR3 has 16 residues. CDR1 and CDR2 from the germline V gene are GTSNPN and SVGIG (reference sequence). This CDR3 reads CAWSVLGLAGGVTQYF. CDR3 DNA: TGTGCCTGGAGTGTCTTGGGACTAGCGGGAGGGGTTACGCAGTATTTT.

The V and J genes are TRBV30 and TRBJ2-7; 10 bases line up with TRBD2. V lost 4 bases, J lost 6 bases, and 9 bases stayed unmatched. CDR3 size: 14 residues. Looked up from germline, CDR1 is GTSNPN and CDR2 is SVGIG (reference sequence). The CDR3 is CAWKVVAGGGEQYF. The CDR3 bases are TGTGCCTGGAAGGTAGTAGCGGGAGGAGGCGAGCAGTACTTC.

The gene calls are TRBV7-2 and TRBJ2-5; TRBD1 matches at 7 bases. The V segment lost 6 bases and the J segment 2 bases; nucleotides outside the gene matches: 9. From germline, CDR1 is SGHTA and CDR2 FQGNSA. The length of the CDR3 is 15 residues. This CDR3 reads CASRRTGAAQETQYF. The CDR3 DNA is TGTGCCAGCAGGCGGACAGGAGCGGCGCAAGAGACCCAGTACTTC.

V usage is TRBV5-1 and J usage is TRBJ2-5, with D possibly being TRBD1 (6 bases). Germline CDR1 SGHRS, CDR2 YFSETQ. This CDR3 contains 15 residues. The ends were cut back, 2 bases at V and 2 bases at J, with 13 bases in the middle. This CDR3 is CASSFFTGFQETQYF. The CDR3 DNA is TGCGCCAGCAGCTTCTTCACAGGGTTTCAAGAGACCCAGTACTTC.

This clone turned up a few times. The chain links TRBV19 to TRBJ1-5, with D tentatively TRBD1 (5 bases). V was cut by 1 base and J by 3 bases, with 16 bases left in between. The CDR3 spans 17 residues. Germline CDR1 reads LNHDA; CDR2 reads SQIVND (reference sequence). CDR3 protein: CASSIALAGTDNQPQHF. DNA for the CDR3: TGTGCCAGTAGTATAGCGTTGGCGGGGACGGACAATCAGCCCCAGCATTTT.

V gene TRBV9 combines with J gene TRBJ2-7; TRBD2 matches at 7 bases. Per germline, CDR1 SGDLS and CDR2 YYNGEE. This CDR3 comprises 14 residues. V was clipped by 5 bases and J by 4 bases; unmatched bases: 9. CDR3 amino acids: CASSPEAGVYEQYF. CDR3 DNA: TGTGCCAGCAGTCCCGAGGCGGGAGTTTACGAGCAGTACTTC.

The chain joins TRBV2 to TRBJ2-7; TRBD1 aligns across 9 bases. Unmatched junction bases numbered 7, after V lost 7 bases and J lost 6 bases. The CDR3 has 13 residues. Germline CDR1 and CDR2: SNHLY and FYNNEI. CDR3 in DNA: TGTGCCAGCATAGGGACAGGGTTTTTCGAGCAGTACTTC. It codes for CASIGTGFFEQYF. The full variable domain, in which reference TRBV2 and TRBJ2-7 provide the parts outside the CDR3, is EPEVTQTPSHQVTQMGQEVILRCVPISNHLYFYWYRQILGQKVEFLVSFYNNEISEKSEIFDDQFSVERPDGSNFTLKIRSTKLEDSAMYFCASIGTGFFEQYFGPGTRLTVT.

V is TRBV11-3 and J is TRBJ1-1; D possibly corresponds to TRBD1 (6 bases). Germline CDR1 reads SGHNT; CDR2 reads YENEEA. The CDR3 has 15 amino acids. The germline V and J ends were trimmed by 5 bases and 3 bases, with 16 bases remaining between them. The CDR3 nucleotides are TGTGCCAGCAGCGCACTTGGACAGTGGGACACTGAAGCTTTCTTT. Amino acids: CASSALGQWDTEAFF.

The chain employs TRBV13 and TRBJ2-3; 8 bases match TRBD2. J was trimmed by 1 base and V by 4 bases; bases with no gene match: 4. Germline V gene data show CDR1 as PRHDT and CDR2 as FYEKMQ (reference sequence). This CDR3 comprises 15 residues. In DNA form, the CDR3 reads TGTGCCAGCAGCTCCCTACTAGCGGGCACAGATACGCAGTATTTT. Translation: CASSSLLAGTDTQYF.

This rearrangement joins TRBV7-9 to TRBJ1-3; 7 nucleotides line up with TRBD1. Trimming took 3 bases from V and 9 from J; bases not matched to a gene: 2. The CDR3 covers 12 residues. Germline lookup yields CDR1 SEHNR and CDR2 FQNEAQ (reference sequence). The CDR3 DNA sequence: TGTGCCAGCAGCTTGGCAGGGGGCACCATATATTTT. It specifies CASSLAGGTIYF.